Detailed here is one TCR beta chain. A few counts support this clonotype. Its target antigen remains unknown. The junction does not match germline at one end; this may be a read error. Its CDR3 holds 13 amino acids, cysteine through phenylalanine. Solely the CDR3 DNA is kept, with 39 bases framed from the first base. In the germline V gene, CDR1 corresponds to ENHRY and CDR2 to SYGVKD. The data are from a study of CD8 T cells in ankylosing spondylitis (dated by TCRdb to about 2017). About the full investigation: The study profiled T cell receptor beta repertoires in healthy donors and ankylosing spondylitis patients to find disease-linked TCR variants. Peripheral blood was sampled, and synovial fluid was also collected from ankylosing spondylitis patients. The full study cohort was made up of roughly 25 ankylosing spondylitis patients and fewer than 120 healthy donors. General findings and caveats noted by the study authors: The disease-linked clones were reported to be significantly enriched in matched synovial fluid samples from ankylosing spondylitis patients. The disease-linked clones had a CD8+ phenotype and were found at relatively low frequencies in peripheral blood. Some motif variants had previously been reported in the synovial fluid and blood of reactive arthritis patients, which suggests shared mechanisms of disease initiation. A TCR beta motif made up of eight or nine highly homologous amino acid variants appeared to be characteristic of blood from ankylosing spondylitis patients.

Sequencer: Illumina HiSeq 2500. Quantitative 5'-RACE with molecular barcodes was used to prepare TCR beta libraries. As for how the authors treated the data: A new computational method based on a probabilistic model of VDJ rearrangement was used to identify disease-linked TCR variants. TCRdb passed the public sequencing reads through fastp at Q25 and MiXCR, retaining productive beta sequences. Identical CDR3 protein sequences are pooled into one entry, listed with their most common genes and DNA. For this entry, the V and J calls and clone size follow TCRdb and not the study's own pipeline. The sample includes over 700,000 distinct CDR3 sequences, with roughly 19% observed a single time. The ten most abundant clones make up about a fifth of the sample.

This chain joins TRBV10-3 to TRBJ1-2; confidence is insufficient to name the D gene. This sequence was found in a male donor with ankylosing spondylitis. Sequencing was performed on blood, either unsorted or a sorted T cell fraction (not recorded which). The base sequence is TGTGCCAGCAGTTTTGACGGAAACTATGGCTACACCTTC. Translation gives CASSFDGNYGYTF.